A selection of T cell receptor beta chains follows, all from one sample in a study of identical twins. TCRdb redid the calling of the 5' RACE reads with MiXCR, one entry per CDR3 protein. Of 700,000 or so distinct CDR3 sequences detected, over 8.5% appear once; the ten largest clones hold 0.85% to 1%. This sample was shared with a second study, whose subject was yellow fever vaccine responses in identical twins.

Sequencing was carried out using PBMCs. The source is a woman aged 18-29 years in good health. Each CDR3 is given with its conserved first and last residue. A D gene is named only where the DNA matches it firmly. For some rows the clone size is stated as once, few or many, or as a class when expanded; others skip it.

v_gene	j_gene	abundance	d_gene	CDR3nt	CDR3aa
TRBV20-1	TRBJ2-1	few	TRBD1	TGCAGTGCCCTCCATGGGGACAGGGGTAACAATGAGCAGTTCTTC	CSALHGDRGNNEQFF
TRBV19	TRBJ2-7	many	NA	TGTGCCAGTAGTTCATCGGGGGACGAGCAGTACTTC	CASSSSGDEQYF
TRBV28	TRBJ2-7	many	NA	TGTGCCAGCAGTGTCAGGGGTTACGAGCAGTACTTC	CASSVRGYEQYF
TRBV20-1	TRBJ2-1	NA	NA	TGCAGTGCGCCCCAAGCCGGGAAAAAAAACAATGAGCAGTTCTTC	CSAPQAGKKNNEQFF
TRBV28	TRBJ2-3	many	TRBD2	TGTGCCAGCAGTTTCCTAATTAGCGGGGGCAGCACAGATACGCAGTATTTT	CASSFLISGGSTDTQYF
TRBV5-1	TRBJ2-1	NA	TRBD2	TGCGCCAGCAGCCCCCCCGCGGGGGGCGCAGATGAGCAGTTCTTC	CASSPPAGGADEQFF
TRBV28	TRBJ2-7	many	NA	TGTGCCAGCAGCCCAGCCGGTGCCTACGAGCAGTACTTC	CASSPAGAYEQYF
TRBV29-1	TRBJ2-7	NA	NA	TGCAGCGTTGTCACGGGGCCTTCCCCCGAGCAGTACTTC	CSVVTGPSPEQYF
TRBV7-2	TRBJ2-7	many	NA	TGTGCCAGCCAGGACGCCTACCTTTCCTACGAGCAGTACTTC	CASQDAYLSYEQYF
TRBV5-5	TRBJ2-5	many	TRBD1	TGTGCCAGCAGCTTATTTTCCGGACAGGGGGGAGAGACCCAGTACTTC	CASSLFSGQGGETQYF
TRBV2	TRBJ2-5	NA	NA	TGTGCCAGCAGTGAACTGTCAGGGAGGACCCAGTACTTC	CASSELSGRTQYF
TRBV7-2	TRBJ2-7	NA	NA	TGTGCCAGCAGCTTAGGTTTGGACTCCTACGAGCAGTACTTC	CASSLGLDSYEQYF
TRBV5-1	TRBJ2-7	many	TRBD1	TGCGCCAGCAAATATGGACAGGGTTCCTACGAGCAGTACTTC	CASKYGQGSYEQYF
TRBV29-1	TRBJ2-1	many	NA	TGCAGCGTTGGGTCCTACAATGAGCAGTTCTTC	CSVGSYNEQFF
TRBV7-6	TRBJ2-2	NA	TRBD2	TGTGCCAGCAGCTTGGGACTAGCGGGGGACGACACCGGGGAGCTGTTTTTT	CASSLGLAGDDTGELFF
TRBV5-1	TRBJ2-1	many	NA	TGCGCCAGCAGGGACGGGACCTACAATGAGCAGTTCTTC	CASRDGTYNEQFF
TRBV20-1	TRBJ2-1	few	TRBD1	TGCAGTGCTAGAGATGGGGGACAGAATAATACCTACAATGAGCAGTTCTTC	CSARDGGQNNTYNEQFF